This passage covers 18 T cell receptor beta chains from one sample sequenced in a study of shared clonotypes between healthy human individuals. Only in-frame clones appear in the TCRdb table, and some are missing; sequencing was by immunoSEQ multiplex PCR. The table lists millions of clones, just over 90% of them singletons, with under 0.45% in the top ten. Sequencing was performed on naive CD4+ T cells from PBMCs. Subset in this sample: CD45RA+ positively selected. The source of these receptors is a man aged 18 to 29 in good health. Some clones in this sample may be carry-over from other donors' samples.

This rearrangement joins TRBV10-3 to TRBJ1-1; D is ambiguous. V lost 6 bases, J lost 3 bases, and 14 bases lay in between. CDR3 length equals 14 residues. Germline CDR1 reads ENHRY; CDR2 reads SYGVKD. As DNA, the CDR3 is TGTGCCATCAGCACAGACGTCATTCACACTGAAGCTTTCTTT. Residues: CAISTDVIHTEAFF.

CDR3 nucleotide sequence: TGCGCCAGCAGCTTGAGGCAGGGCAAGGGCACTGAAGCTTTCTTT. Translating gives CASSLRQGKGTEAFF. The chain recombines TRBV5-1 with TRBJ1-1; possible D gene TRBD1, 5 bases. The V gene lost 1 base and the J gene lost 4 bases, with 14 bases spanning the gap. CDR3 size: 15 residues. The germline V gene has CDR1 SGHRS and CDR2 YFSETQ.

The chain joins TRBV5-6 to TRBJ1-4; maybe TRBD1 (6 bases). Germline CDR1 and CDR2: SGHDT and YYEEEE. The V end was cut by 0 bases, the J end by 1 base, with 7 bases between. The CDR3 contains 15 residues. As DNA, the CDR3 is TGTGCCAGCAGCTTGGAGGGACAAACTAATGAAAAACTGTTTTTT. It translates to CASSLEGQTNEKLFF.

This clone has a single count. The V call is TRBV28, the J call TRBJ2-1; D perhaps matches TRBD1 (5 bases). Germline V lookup: CDR1 MDHEN, CDR2 SYDVKM. Trimming took 4 bases from V and 5 from J, leaving 15 bases between them. This CDR3 has 15 amino acids. CDR3 DNA sequence: TGTGCCAGCAGTTGGATCAGGGCGGCCAACAATGAGCAGTTCTTC. The encoded protein is CASSWIRAANNEQFF.

V gene TRBV5-1 combines with J gene TRBJ2-3, with unresolved D. Trimming left V 4 bases short and J 2 bases short, with 17 bases between. This CDR3 region has 16 residues. The germline CDR1 and CDR2 sequences are SGHRS and YFSETQ. CDR3 nucleotide sequence: TGCGCCAGCAGCCTGGAAGGAATCGATATCACAGATACGCAGTATTTT. Its protein is CASSLEGIDITDTQYF. Looking up the rest from reference TRBV5-1 and TRBJ2-3 gives the full variable domain: KAGVTQTPRYLIKTRGQQVTLSCSPISGHRSVSWYQQTPGQGLQFLFEYFSETQRNKGNFPGRFSGRQFSNSRSEMNVSTLELGDSALYLCASSLEGIDITDTQYFGPGTRLTVL.

The chain joins TRBV9 to TRBJ2-1; D might be TRBD2 (5 bases). Germline CDR1 and CDR2: SGDLS and YYNGEE. The V end was cut by 1 base, the J end by 0 bases, with 11 bases between. This CDR3 has 16 amino acids. The DNA of the CDR3 is TGTGCCAGCAGCGTAAGCGGCCCGAGCTCCTACAATGAGCAGTTCTTC. Residues: CASSVSGPSSYNEQFF.

The genes are TRBV23-1 and TRBJ2-1; D is unresolved. TRBV23-1 is reported as an ORF; its role is uncertain. V lost 2 bases and J lost 1, with 6 bases in between. The CDR3 spans 14 residues. The CDR3 region is CASSQRQSYNEQFF. The CDR3 DNA reads TGCGCCAGCAGTCAAAGGCAGTCCTACAATGAGCAGTTCTTC.

The rearrangement joins TRBV5-1 to TRBJ1-1; 8 bases fit TRBD1. The CDR3 has 16 residues. The ends lost 4 bases at V and 0 bases at J; junction bases unmatched: 8. Germline CDR1 and CDR2: SGHRS and YFSETQ. As DNA, the CDR3 is TGCGCCAGCAGCCCCCGGACAGGGAAGATGAACACTGAAGCTTTCTTT. As protein: CASSPRTGKMNTEAFF.

This clone occurred once. V gene TRBV7-2 combines with J gene TRBJ1-3; D gene uncertain. CDR3 size: 15 residues. Germline CDR1 SGHTA, CDR2 FQGNSA. Trimming shortened V by 3 bases and J by 1 base, and 10 bases separated the two germline ends. The CDR3 spells CASSFGGVSGNTIYF. The CDR3 bases are TGTGCCAGCAGCTTTGGTGGGGTATCTGGAAACACCATATATTTT.

The V call is TRBV28, the J call TRBJ1-5; D perhaps matches TRBD1 (5 bases). V shed 8 bases and J shed 0 bases, with 17 bases lying between them. This CDR3 comprises 16 residues. Germline CDR1 MDHEN, CDR2 SYDVKM. Here the CDR3 DNA reads TGTGCCAGCGCTCCGGCGGGGGGTTATAGCAATCAGCCCCAGCATTTT. Translation gives CASAPAGGYSNQPQHF.

The rearrangement uses TRBV7-9 and TRBJ2-6, with D perhaps assigned TRBD1 or TRBD2 (6 bases each). The CDR3 is 18 amino acids. In germline, CDR1 is SEHNR, CDR2 FQNEAQ (reference sequence). The V and J ends lost 2 bases and 0 bases respectively, with 14 bases between them. Here the CDR3 DNA reads TGTGCCAGCAGCTTATTAGGGGGGACTGACTCTGGGGCCAACGTCCTGACTTTC. The encoded protein is CASSLLGGTDSGANVLTF.

The chain employs TRBV14 and TRBJ2-1, with 9 bases that match TRBD2. Trimming removed 4 bases from V and 2 bases from J; junction bases left unmatched: 6. Germline V gene data show CDR1 as SGHDN and CDR2 as FVKESK. This CDR3 contains 16 residues. CDR3 amino acids: CASSPGRLAAYNEQFF. The CDR3 DNA reads as TGTGCCAGCAGCCCGGGGAGACTAGCGGCCTACAATGAGCAGTTCTTC.

V usage is TRBV30 and J usage is TRBJ1-6; D gene ambiguous. The length of the CDR3 is 15 residues. Per germline, CDR1 GTSNPN and CDR2 SVGIG (reference sequence). V was shortened by 0 bases and J by 6 bases, with 12 bases between the two germline ends. CDR3 DNA: TGTGCCTGGAGTGTACTTATGGGGATTAATTCACCCCTCCACTTT. Protein sequence: CAWSVLMGINSPLHF.

This clone showed up just a few times. This chain connects TRBV7-9 to TRBJ1-3; D is unclear. The V and J ends lost 4 bases and 1 base respectively, with 14 bases between them. The CDR3 is 16 residues long. In germline, CDR1 is SEHNR, CDR2 FQNEAQ (reference sequence). The CDR3 protein is CASSSTASGSGNTIYF. For the CDR3, the DNA is TGTGCCAGCAGCTCCACAGCTTCGGGGTCTGGAAACACCATATATTTT.

The V and J genes are TRBV6-5 and TRBJ2-4; 10 positions agree with TRBD2. This CDR3 is built from 16 residues. Germline assignment: CDR1 MNHEY and CDR2 SVGAGI. The trim removed 4 bases at V and 1 base at J, leaving 4 bases unmatched. This CDR3 is CASSSSGRAAKNIQYF. The DNA of the CDR3 is TGTGCCAGCAGTTCGAGCGGGAGGGCTGCCAAAAACATTCAGTACTTC.

V and J are TRBV6-1 and TRBJ2-7; no firm D call. Trimming took 2 bases from V and 0 from J, leaving 8 bases between them. The CDR3 is 14 amino acids. Germline V gene sequence: CDR1 MNHNS, CDR2 SASEGT. The CDR3 bases are TGTGCCAGCAGTGAAATGAACAGCTCCTACGAGCAGTACTTC. Translation: CASSEMNSSYEQYF.

The chain combines TRBV7-2 with TRBJ2-3; maybe TRBD1 (5 bases). The V and J ends lost 2 bases and 1 base respectively, with 13 bases between them. The germline V gene encodes CDR1 SGHTA and CDR2 FQGNSA. The CDR3 loop spans 16 amino acids. The CDR3 protein is CASSLRRQTRTDTQYF. The CDR3 nucleotides are TGTGCCAGCAGCTTAAGACGACAGACCCGCACAGATACGCAGTATTTT.

V and J are TRBV29-1 and TRBJ2-1, with D tentatively TRBD1 (5 bases). The CDR3 is 13 amino acids. Germline lookup yields CDR1 SQVTM and CDR2 ANQGSEA. V lost 4 bases and J 8 bases, leaving 15 bases between the germline ends. CDR3 in amino acids: CSVVEQVADEQFF. CDR3 bases: TGCAGCGTTGTAGAACAGGTGGCTGATGAGCAGTTCTTC.